This TCR beta chain was retrieved from a study of technical replicates of blood from several donors. Germline V gene sequence: CDR1 DFQATT, CDR2 SNEGSKA (reference sequence). CDR3 length: 11 amino acids. The V gene lost 0 bases and the J gene lost 5 bases, with 5 bases spanning the gap. TCRdb's copy holds only in-frame clones and misses some; the assay was immunoSEQ multiplex PCR. The sample records approximately 52,000 clones, around nine tenths being singletons. The chain has TRBV20-1 and TRBJ2-7; no firm D call. Sequenced material: PBMCs. This sequence was found in a human donor in good health. Some clones in this sample may be carry-over from other donors' samples. This CDR3 is CSARDRNEQYF. CDR3 nucleotide sequence: TGCAGTGCTAGAGATAGAAACGAGCAGTACTTC.